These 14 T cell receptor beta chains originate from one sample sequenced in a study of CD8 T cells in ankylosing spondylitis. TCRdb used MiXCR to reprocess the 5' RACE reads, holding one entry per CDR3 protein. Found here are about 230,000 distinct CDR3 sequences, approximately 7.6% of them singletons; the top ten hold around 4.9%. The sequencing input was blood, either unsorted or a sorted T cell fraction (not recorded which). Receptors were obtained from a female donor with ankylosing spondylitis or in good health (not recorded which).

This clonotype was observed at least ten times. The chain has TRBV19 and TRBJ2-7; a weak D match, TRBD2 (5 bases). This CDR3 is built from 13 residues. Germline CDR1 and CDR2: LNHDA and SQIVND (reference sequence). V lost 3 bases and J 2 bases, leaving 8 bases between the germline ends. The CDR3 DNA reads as TGTGCCAGTAGTATCGGGCGGGCCTACGAGCAGTACTTC. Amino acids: CASSIGRAYEQYF. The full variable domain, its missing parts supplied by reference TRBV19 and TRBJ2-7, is DGGITQSPKYLFRKEGQNVTLSCEQNLNHDAMYWYRQDPGQGLRLIYYSQIVNDFQKGDIAEGYSVSREKKESFPLTVTSAQKNPTAFYLCASSIGRAYEQYFGPGTRLTVT.

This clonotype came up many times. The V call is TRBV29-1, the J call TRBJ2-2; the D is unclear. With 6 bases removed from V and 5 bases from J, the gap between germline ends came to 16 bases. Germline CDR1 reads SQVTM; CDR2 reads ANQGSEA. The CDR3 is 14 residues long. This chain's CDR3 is CSVKGLTATGELFF. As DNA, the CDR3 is TGCAGCGTCAAGGGTTTAACAGCGACCGGGGAGCTGTTTTTT.

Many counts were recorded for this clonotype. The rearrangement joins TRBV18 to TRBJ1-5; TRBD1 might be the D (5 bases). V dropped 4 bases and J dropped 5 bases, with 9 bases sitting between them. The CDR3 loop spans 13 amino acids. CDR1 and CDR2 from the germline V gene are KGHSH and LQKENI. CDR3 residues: CASSRGRDQPQHF. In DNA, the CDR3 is TGTGCCAGCTCACGGGGGAGGGATCAGCCCCAGCATTTT. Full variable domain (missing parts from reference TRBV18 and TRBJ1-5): NAGVMQNPRHLVRRRGQEARLRCSPMKGHSHVYWYRQLPEEGLKFMVYLQKENIIDESGMPKERFSAEFPKEGPSILRIQQVVRGDSAAYFCASSRGRDQPQHFGDGTRLSIL.

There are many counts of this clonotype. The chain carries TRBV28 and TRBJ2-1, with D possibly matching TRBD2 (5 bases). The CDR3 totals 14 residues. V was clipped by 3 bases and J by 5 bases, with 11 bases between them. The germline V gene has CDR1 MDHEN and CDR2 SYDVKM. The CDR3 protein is CASSFIGEDNEQFF. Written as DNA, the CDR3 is TGTGCCAGCAGTTTTATCGGGGAAGACAATGAGCAGTTCTTC.

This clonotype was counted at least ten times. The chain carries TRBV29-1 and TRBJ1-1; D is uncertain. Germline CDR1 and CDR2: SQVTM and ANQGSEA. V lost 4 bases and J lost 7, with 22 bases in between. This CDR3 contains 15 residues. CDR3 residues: CSVVGGEGGESEAFF. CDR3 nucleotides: TGCAGCGTTGTCGGCGGGGAAGGTGGGGAGAGTGAAGCTTTCTTT. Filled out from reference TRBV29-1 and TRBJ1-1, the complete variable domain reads SAVISQKPSRDICQRGTSLTIQCQVDSQVTMMFWYRQQPGQSLTLIATANQGSEATYESGFVIDKFPISRPNLTFSTLTVSNMSPEDSSIYLCSVVGGEGGESEAFFGQGTRLTVV.

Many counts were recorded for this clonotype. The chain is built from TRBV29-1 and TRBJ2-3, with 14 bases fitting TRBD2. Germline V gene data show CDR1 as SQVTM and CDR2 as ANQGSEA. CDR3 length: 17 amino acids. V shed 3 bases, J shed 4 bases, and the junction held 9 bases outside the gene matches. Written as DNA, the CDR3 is TGCAGCGTTGATAGGGGTGGGACTAGCGGGAGACCAGATACGCAGTATTTT. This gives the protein CSVDRGGTSGRPDTQYF.

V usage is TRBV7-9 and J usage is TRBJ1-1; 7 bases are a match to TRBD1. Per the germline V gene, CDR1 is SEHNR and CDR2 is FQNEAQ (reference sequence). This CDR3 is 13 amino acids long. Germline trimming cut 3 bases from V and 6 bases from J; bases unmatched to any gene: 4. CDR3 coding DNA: TGTGCCAGCAGCTTCGCACAGGGGCCTGAAGCTTTCTTT. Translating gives CASSFAQGPEAFF.

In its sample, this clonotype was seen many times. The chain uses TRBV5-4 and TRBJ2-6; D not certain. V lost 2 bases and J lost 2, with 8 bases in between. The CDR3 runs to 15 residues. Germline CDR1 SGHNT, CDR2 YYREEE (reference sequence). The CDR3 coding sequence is TGTGCCAGCAGCTTCGGCCGGGCTGGGGCCAACGTCCTGACTTTC. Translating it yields CASSFGRAGANVLTF. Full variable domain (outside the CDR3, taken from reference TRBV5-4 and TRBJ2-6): ETGVTQSPTHLIKTRGQQVTLRCSSQSGHNTVSWYQQALGQGPQFIFQYYREEENGRGNFPPRFSGLQFPNYSSELNVNALELDDSALYLCASSFGRAGANVLTFGAGSRLTVL.

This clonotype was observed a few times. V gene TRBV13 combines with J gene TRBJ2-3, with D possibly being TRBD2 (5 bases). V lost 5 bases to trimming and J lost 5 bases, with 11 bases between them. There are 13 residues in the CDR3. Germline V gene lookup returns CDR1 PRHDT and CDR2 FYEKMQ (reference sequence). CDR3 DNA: TGTGCCAGCAGCCCCGTCGCGGGAGATACGCAGTATTTT. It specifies CASSPVAGDTQYF.

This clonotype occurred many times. CDR3 in amino acids: CASSLGSGEKLFF. The DNA of the CDR3 is TGCGCCAGCAGCTTGGGGAGCGGTGAAAAACTGTTTTTT. The chain employs TRBV5-1 and TRBJ1-4; D ambiguous. Germline assignment: CDR1 SGHRS and CDR2 YFSETQ. Between the trimmed V and J ends, which lost 0 bases and 7 bases, there was a span of 7 bases. CDR3 size: 13 residues.

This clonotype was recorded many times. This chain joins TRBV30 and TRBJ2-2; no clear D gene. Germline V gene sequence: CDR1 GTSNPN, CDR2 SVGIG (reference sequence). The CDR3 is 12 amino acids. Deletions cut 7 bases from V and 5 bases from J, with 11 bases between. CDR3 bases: TGTGCCTCTTCAAGCCGAACCGGGGAGCTGTTTTTT. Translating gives CASSSRTGELFF.

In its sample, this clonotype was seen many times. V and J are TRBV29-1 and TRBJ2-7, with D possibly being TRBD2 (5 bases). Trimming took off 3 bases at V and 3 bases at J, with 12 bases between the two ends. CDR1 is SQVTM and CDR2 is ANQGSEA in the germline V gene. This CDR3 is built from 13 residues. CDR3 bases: TGCAGCGTTGATAACCCCCGGGGCTACGAGCAGTACTTC. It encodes CSVDNPRGYEQYF.

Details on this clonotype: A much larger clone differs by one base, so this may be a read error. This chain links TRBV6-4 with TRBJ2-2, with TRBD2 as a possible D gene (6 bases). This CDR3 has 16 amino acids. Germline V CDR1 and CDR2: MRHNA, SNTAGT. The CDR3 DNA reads TGTGCCAGCAGTGCCCTCCGGGGGTCAAACACCGGGGAGCCGTTTTTT. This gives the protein CASSALRGSNTGEPFF.

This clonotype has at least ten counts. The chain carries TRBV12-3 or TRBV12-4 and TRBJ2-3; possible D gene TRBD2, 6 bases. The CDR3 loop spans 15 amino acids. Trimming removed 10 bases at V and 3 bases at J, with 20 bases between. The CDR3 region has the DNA TGTGCCATCGGACCCCCGGGGGAAGAAACAGATACGCAGTATTTT. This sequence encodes CAIGPPGEETDTQYF.